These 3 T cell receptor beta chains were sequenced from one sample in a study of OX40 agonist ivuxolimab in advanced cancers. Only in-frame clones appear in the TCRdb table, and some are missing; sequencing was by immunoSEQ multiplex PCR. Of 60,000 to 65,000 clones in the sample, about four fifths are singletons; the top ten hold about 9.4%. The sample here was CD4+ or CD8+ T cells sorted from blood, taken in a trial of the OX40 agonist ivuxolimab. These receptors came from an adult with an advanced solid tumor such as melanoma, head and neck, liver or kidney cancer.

CDR3 nucleotides: TGTGCCAGCAGACAGGGGTTGAATCAGCCCCAGCATTTT. Translation: CASRQGLNQPQHF. V usage is TRBV19 and J usage is TRBJ1-5, with 8 bases matching TRBD1. J gave up 4 bases and V 9 bases, and 5 bases lay outside the gene matches. This CDR3 contains 13 residues. Germline lookup yields CDR1 LNHDA and CDR2 SQIVND (reference sequence).

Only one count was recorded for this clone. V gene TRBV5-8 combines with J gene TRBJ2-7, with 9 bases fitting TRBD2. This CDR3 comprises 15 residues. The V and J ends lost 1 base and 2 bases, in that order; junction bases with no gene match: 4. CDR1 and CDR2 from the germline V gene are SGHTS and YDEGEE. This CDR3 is CASSLRPSGTYEQYF. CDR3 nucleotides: TGTGCCAGCAGCTTGCGGCCTAGCGGGACCTACGAGCAGTACTTC.

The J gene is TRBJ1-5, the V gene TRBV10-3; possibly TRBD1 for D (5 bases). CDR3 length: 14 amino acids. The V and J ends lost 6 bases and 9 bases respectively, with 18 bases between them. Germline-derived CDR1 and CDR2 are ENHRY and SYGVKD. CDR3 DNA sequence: TGTGCCATCAGCCGGGACGGCTTGGGAGGGCCCCAGCATTTT. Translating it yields CAISRDGLGGPQHF.